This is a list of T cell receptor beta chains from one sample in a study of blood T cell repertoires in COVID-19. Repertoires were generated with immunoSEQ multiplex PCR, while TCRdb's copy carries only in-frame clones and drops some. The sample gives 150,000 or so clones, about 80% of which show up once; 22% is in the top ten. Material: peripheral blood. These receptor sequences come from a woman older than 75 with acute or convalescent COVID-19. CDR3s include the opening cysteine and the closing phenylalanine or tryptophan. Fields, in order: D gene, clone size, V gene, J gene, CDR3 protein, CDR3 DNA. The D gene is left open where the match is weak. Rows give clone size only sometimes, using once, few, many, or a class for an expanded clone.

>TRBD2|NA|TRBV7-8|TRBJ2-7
CASSSSLGLAVYEQYF
TGTGCCAGCAGCTCGTCGTTGGGACTAGCGGTTTACGAGCAGTACTTC
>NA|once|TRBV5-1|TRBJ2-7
CASSLGGGEHEQYF
TGCGCCAGCAGCTTGGGTGGAGGGGAGCACGAGCAGTACTTC
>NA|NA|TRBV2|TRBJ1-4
CASSARGYEKLFF
TGTGCCAGCAGCGCTCGCGGGTATGAAAAACTGTTTTTT
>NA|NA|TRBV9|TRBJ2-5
CASSATGAGTQYF
TGTGCCAGCAGCGCTACTGGGGCCGGGACCCAGTACTTC
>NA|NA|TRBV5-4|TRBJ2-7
CASSVPDRSYEQYF
TGTGCCAGCAGTGTGCCGGACAGATCCTACGAGCAGTACTTC
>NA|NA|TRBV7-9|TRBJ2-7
CASSVPGPTYEQYF
TGTGCCAGCAGCGTACCAGGGCCAACCTACGAGCAGTACTTC
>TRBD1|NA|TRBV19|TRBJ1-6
CASSMERDRGDSPLHF
TGTGCCAGTAGTATGGAGCGAGACAGGGGGGACTCACCCCTCCACTTT
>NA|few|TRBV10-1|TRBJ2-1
CASSGGSVSYNEQFF
TGCGCCAGCAGTGGAGGATCCGTCTCCTACAATGAGCAGTTCTTC
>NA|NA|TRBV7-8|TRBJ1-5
CASSPGETGQPQHF
TGTGCCAGCAGCCCCGGGGAGACGGGTCAGCCCCAGCATTTT
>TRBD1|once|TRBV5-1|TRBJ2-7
CASSLGGTGVYEQYF
TGCGCCAGCAGCTTGGGCGGGACAGGGGTTTACGAGCAGTACTTC
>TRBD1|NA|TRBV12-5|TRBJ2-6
CASGLVLWGQGIPGANVLTF
TGTGCTAGTGGTTTGGTACTTTGGGGACAGGGGATTCCTGGGGCCAACGTCCTGACTTTC
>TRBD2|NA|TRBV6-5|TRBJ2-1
CASSYAAGGLEQFF
TGTGCCAGCAGTTACGCAGCGGGAGGGCTTGAGCAGTTCTTC
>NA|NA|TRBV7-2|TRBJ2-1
CASRAPTAGVEQFF
TGTGCCAGCAGAGCTCCGACAGCCGGAGTTGAGCAGTTCTTC
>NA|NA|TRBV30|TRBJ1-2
CAWSATSNYGYTF
TGTGCCTGGAGTGCGACATCTAACTATGGCTACACCTTC
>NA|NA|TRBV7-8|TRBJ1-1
CASSLQGHVNTEAFF
TGTGCCAGCAGCTTACAGGGACACGTGAACACTGAAGCTTTCTTT
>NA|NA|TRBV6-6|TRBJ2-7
CASSYFSGTRSYEQYF
TGTGCCAGCAGTTACTTTTCCGGGACACGGTCCTACGAGCAGTACTTC
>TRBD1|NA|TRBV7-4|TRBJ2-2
CASSHKLFRDRLNTGELFF
TGTGCCAGCAGTCATAAGCTTTTTCGGGACAGGCTTAACACCGGGGAGCTGTTTTTT
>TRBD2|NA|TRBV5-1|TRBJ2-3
CASSLGLQAGGYTDTQYF
TGCGCCAGCAGCTTGGGACTGCAAGCGGGAGGGTACACAGATACGCAGTATTTT
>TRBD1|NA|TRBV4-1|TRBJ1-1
CASSQGRGQGGKTEAFF
TGCGCCAGCAGCCAAGGGAGGGGACAGGGCGGGAAGACTGAAGCTTTCTTT
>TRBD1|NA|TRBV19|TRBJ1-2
CASSRTGGDYGYTF
TGTGCCAGTAGTAGGACAGGGGGCGACTATGGCTACACCTTC
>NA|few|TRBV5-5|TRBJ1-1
CASSLSEVGGNTEAFF
TGTGCCAGCAGCTTATCAGAAGTGGGAGGGAATACTGAAGCTTTCTTT
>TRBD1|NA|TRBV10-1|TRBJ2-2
CASSRDRGLGGELFF
TGCGCCAGCAGCCGGGACAGGGGGCTAGGCGGGGAGCTGTTTTTT
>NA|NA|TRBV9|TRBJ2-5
CASTLDSWSQETQYF
TGTGCCAGCACTCTGGACAGTTGGTCCCAAGAGACCCAGTACTTC
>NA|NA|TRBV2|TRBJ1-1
CASGPPGTEAFF
TGTGCCAGCGGTCCCCCGGGCACTGAAGCTTTCTTT
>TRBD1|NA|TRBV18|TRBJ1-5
CASSQGANQPQHF
TGTGCCAGCTCCCAGGGGGCCAATCAGCCCCAGCATTTT
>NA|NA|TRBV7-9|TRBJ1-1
CASSFSVSNTEAFF
TGTGCCAGCAGCTTTTCGGTTTCCAACACTGAAGCTTTCTTT
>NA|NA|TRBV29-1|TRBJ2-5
CSGGEVETQYF
TGCAGCGGGGGAGAGGTGGAGACCCAGTACTTC
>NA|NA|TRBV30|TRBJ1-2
CAWSYSATNGYTF
TGTGCCTGGTCCTACTCAGCGACGAATGGCTACACCTTC
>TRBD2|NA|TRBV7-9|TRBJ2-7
CASSPGGREQYF
TGTGCCAGCAGCCCCGGGGGGAGAGAGCAGTACTTC
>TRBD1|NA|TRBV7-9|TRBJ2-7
CASSLRTGALFYEQYF
TGTGCCAGCAGCTTAAGGACAGGGGCCTTATTCTACGAGCAGTACTTC
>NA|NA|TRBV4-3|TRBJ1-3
CASSPSGGDRSGNTIYF
TGCGCCAGCAGCCCCTCCGGGGGAGACAGATCTGGAAACACCATATATTTT
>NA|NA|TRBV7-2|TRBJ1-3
CASSQWGGSGNTIYF
TGTGCCAGCAGCCAATGGGGGGGCTCTGGAAACACCATATATTTT
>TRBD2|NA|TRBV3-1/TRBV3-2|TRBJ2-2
CASSQGLAGGDHHAGELFF
TGTGCCAGCAGCCAAGGACTAGCGGGAGGGGACCACCACGCCGGGGAGCTGTTTTTT
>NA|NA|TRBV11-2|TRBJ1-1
CASSWPMGREAFF
TGTGCCAGCAGCTGGCCCATGGGGCGGGAAGCTTTCTTT
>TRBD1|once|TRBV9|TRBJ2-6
CASSPRTGSGANVLTF
TGTGCCAGCAGCCCTAGGACAGGGTCTGGGGCCAACGTCCTGACTTTC
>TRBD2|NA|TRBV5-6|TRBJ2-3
CASSILRFSGSGADTQYF
TGTGCCAGCAGCATCCTCCGGTTTAGCGGGAGTGGGGCAGATACGCAGTATTTT
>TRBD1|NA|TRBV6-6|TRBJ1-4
CASRDRQGAGEKLFF
TGTGCCAGCAGAGATCGACAGGGGGCCGGTGAAAAACTGTTTTTT
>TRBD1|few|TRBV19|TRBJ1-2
CASSIGTGNGGYTF
TGTGCCAGTAGTATTGGGACAGGTAATGGCGGCTACACCTTC
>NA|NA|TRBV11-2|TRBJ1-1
CASSPHRRVGSTEAFF
TGTGCCAGCAGCCCACACCGGAGGGTTGGTAGCACTGAAGCTTTCTTT
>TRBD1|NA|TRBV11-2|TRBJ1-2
CASSFTQGAGPIGYTF
TGTGCCAGCAGCTTCACCCAGGGGGCAGGGCCGATTGGCTACACCTTC
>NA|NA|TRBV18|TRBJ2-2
CASSPRGSPTGTGELFF
TGTGCCAGCTCACCAAGAGGCAGTCCTACTGGCACCGGGGAGCTGTTTTTT
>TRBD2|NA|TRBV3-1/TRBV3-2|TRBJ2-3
CASSYVAGGPGTQYF
TGTGCCAGCAGCTATGTAGCGGGAGGGCCAGGTACGCAGTATTTT
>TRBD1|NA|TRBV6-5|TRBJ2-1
CASRGSDRGHNEQFF
TGTGCCAGCAGGGGATCGGACAGGGGCCACAATGAGCAGTTCTTC
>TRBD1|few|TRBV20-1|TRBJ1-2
CSAWGQGSYTF
TGCAGTGCTTGGGGACAGGGAAGCTACACCTTC
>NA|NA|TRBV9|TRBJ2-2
CASSARVGSGELFF
TGTGCCAGCAGCGCCCGGGTGGGTAGCGGGGAGCTGTTTTTT
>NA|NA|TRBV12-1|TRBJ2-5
CASSSVGGVHQETQYF
TGTGCCAGCAGCTCCGTGGGGGGAGTGCACCAAGAGACCCAGTACTTC
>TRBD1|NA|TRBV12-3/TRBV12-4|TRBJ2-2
CASILIRGGELFF
TGTGCCAGCATCTTGATCAGGGGGGGGGAGCTGTTTTTT